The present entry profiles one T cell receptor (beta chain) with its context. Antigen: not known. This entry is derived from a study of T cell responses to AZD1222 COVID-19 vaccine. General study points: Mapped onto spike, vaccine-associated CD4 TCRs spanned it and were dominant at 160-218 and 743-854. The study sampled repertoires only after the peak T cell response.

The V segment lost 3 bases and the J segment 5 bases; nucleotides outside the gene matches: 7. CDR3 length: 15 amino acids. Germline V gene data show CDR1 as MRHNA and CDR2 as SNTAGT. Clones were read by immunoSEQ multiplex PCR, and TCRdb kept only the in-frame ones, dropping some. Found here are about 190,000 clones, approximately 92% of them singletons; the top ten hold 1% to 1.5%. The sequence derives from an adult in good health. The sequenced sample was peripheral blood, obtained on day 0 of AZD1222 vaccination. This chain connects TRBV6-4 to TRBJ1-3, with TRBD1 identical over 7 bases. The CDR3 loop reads CASSECGTDRNTIYF. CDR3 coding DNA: TGTGCCAGCAGTGAGTGCGGGACAGACAGAAACACCATATATTTT.